This record looks at one TCR beta chain sequence and its context. Its antigen is still unknown. In germline, CDR1 is SQVTM, CDR2 ANQGSEA. This CDR3 contains 15 residues. V lost 0 bases and J lost 1; bases outside the gene matches: 4. The PCR was carried out with 60 Vbeta primers and 13 Jbeta primers. Profiling relied on immunoSEQ multiplex PCR, and the TCRdb table lists in-frame clones only, not all of them. The sample contains about 140,000 clones, 65% to 90% of which appear only once. The data originate from a study of cytomegalovirus exposure and HLA in healthy donors. Study-level findings and limits: In a later analysis, HLA-associated beta chains showed higher expansion and lower generation probabilities than comparable chains. A few of the chains that were CMV-associated were confirmed in vitro to be specific for CMV antigens. Follow-up analysis seemed to connect common viral pathogens with several of the most significant clusters identified.

J is TRBJ1-1 and V is TRBV29-1, with 8 bases fitting TRBD1. The sequenced material came from PBMCs. The receptor was isolated from a female donor in good health and CMV-seronegative. CDR3 amino acids: CSVEEGTGPNTEAFF. CDR3 coding DNA: TGCAGCGTTGAAGAAGGGACAGGTCCGAACACTGAAGCTTTCTTT.